The 30 T cell receptor beta chains below come from one sample, sequenced in a study of human T cells and chemical hapten exposure. TCRdb re-called the RACE reads through MiXCR, storing one row per CDR3 protein. The sample has around 99,000 distinct CDR3 sequences; around an eighth are singletons. Time point described: patch test 1, 2 weeks after DPC sensitization. Documented treatment: therapeutic diphenylcyclopropenone sensitization with weekly scalp DPC. The source was whole blood, collected in connection with sensitization to the hapten diphenylcyclopropenone (DPC). Receptors originate from a woman aged 40 to 55 with alopecia areata. Some clones in this sample may be carry-over from other donors' samples.

The genes are TRBV5-1 and TRBJ2-3, with D possibly TRBD2 on 7 matching bases. This CDR3 comprises 14 residues. CDR1 is SGHRS, CDR2 YFSETQ, per germline. Trimming pared 4 bases from V and 2 bases from J, leaving 11 bases between. The CDR3 here is CASSAGDITDTQYF. The CDR3 nucleotides read TGCGCCAGCAGCGCGGGGGACATCACAGATACGCAGTATTTT.

This clonotype turned up a few times. The V and J genes are TRBV5-1 and TRBJ1-5; D might be TRBD1 (6 bases). This CDR3 is 15 amino acids long. V was clipped by 0 bases and J by 2 bases, with 9 bases between them. Germline assignment: CDR1 SGHRS and CDR2 YFSETQ. CDR3 in amino acids: CASSLEGGGNQPQHF. CDR3 coding DNA: TGCGCCAGCAGCTTGGAGGGGGGTGGCAATCAGCCCCAGCATTTT. The variable domain in full, completed from reference TRBV5-1 and TRBJ1-5, reads KAGVTQTPRYLIKTRGQQVTLSCSPISGHRSVSWYQQTPGQGLQFLFEYFSETQRNKGNFPGRFSGRQFSNSRSEMNVSTLELGDSALYLCASSLEGGGNQPQHFGDGTRLSIL.

The J gene is TRBJ2-3, the V gene TRBV6-6; D unresolved. CDR3 length equals 12 residues. The germline CDR1 and CDR2 sequences are MNHNY and SVGAGI (reference sequence). Trimming removed 1 base at V and 3 bases at J, with 2 bases between. The CDR3 DNA is TGTGCCAGCAGTTACTTTACAGATACGCAGTATTTT. Its protein product is CASSYFTDTQYF.

This clonotype was observed a few times. The chain joins TRBV10-3 to TRBJ2-2, with no clear D. Trimming removed 4 bases at V and 6 bases at J, with 12 bases between. The CDR3 runs to 14 residues. Germline-derived CDR1 and CDR2 are ENHRY and SYGVKD. This CDR3 reads CAISGNSPAGELFF. CDR3 coding DNA: TGTGCCATCAGTGGAAACTCCCCGGCCGGGGAGCTGTTTTTT.

This chain joins TRBV6-2 or TRBV6-3 and TRBJ2-1; D is perhaps TRBD2 (6 bases). Trimming shortened V by 2 bases and J by 8 bases, and 13 bases separated the two germline ends. This CDR3 has 14 residues. Germline assignment: CDR1 MNHEY and CDR2 SVGEGT. The CDR3 spells CASSYLQTSHEQFF. The CDR3, as DNA: TGTGCCAGCAGTTACCTTCAGACTAGTCATGAGCAGTTCTTC.

As regards this clonotype: A much larger clone differs from this one at a single base, so this may be a read error. The CDR3 DNA reads as TGCGCCAACAGCCGGGGGAAGGCCCACACAGATACGCAGTATTTT. This encodes CANSRGKAHTDTQYF. The rearrangement uses TRBV4-3 and TRBJ2-3, with D possibly being TRBD2 (6 bases). This CDR3 comprises 15 residues. Per germline, CDR1 LGHNA and CDR2 YSLEER.

The sample holds a few counts of this clonotype. The chain recombines TRBV29-1 with TRBJ2-1; D is perhaps TRBD2 (6 bases). The ends were cut back, 6 bases at V and 4 bases at J, with 13 bases in the middle. Germline loops: CDR1 SQVTM, CDR2 ANQGSEA. This CDR3 is built from 13 residues. The CDR3 region has the DNA TGCAGCGTCGGGGGTCAGGGATACAATGAGCAGTTCTTC. Translation gives CSVGGQGYNEQFF.

DNA of the CDR3: TGTGCCAGCAGCTCCAGTAATCCGGGACAGGGGGGCGAGCAGTACTTC. Protein product: CASSSSNPGQGGEQYF. This chain links TRBV7-2 with TRBJ2-7; 11 bases align to TRBD1. Germline assignment: CDR1 SGHTA and CDR2 FQGNSA. The ends lost 4 bases at V and 6 bases at J; junction bases unmatched: 11. The length of the CDR3 is 16 residues.

The rearrangement joins TRBV12-3 or TRBV12-4 to TRBJ1-6; 7 positions agree with TRBD1. The CDR3 sequence is 15 residues long. The V and J ends lost 6 bases and 4 bases, in that order; junction bases with no gene match: 6. CDR3 DNA sequence: TGTGCCAGCAGCCCCTGGGGACAGTATAATTCACCCCTCCACTTT. This codes for CASSPWGQYNSPLHF.

The chain links TRBV7-3 to TRBJ2-2; no firm D call. Deletions cut 8 bases from V and 6 bases from J, with 16 bases between. Per germline, CDR1 SGHTA and CDR2 FQGTGA. The CDR3 extends over 14 amino acids. For the CDR3, the DNA is TGTGCCAGCCGGAACGGGCCCGACGCCGGGGAGCTGTTTTTT. Amino acids: CASRNGPDAGELFF.

The table lists this clonotype with a few counts. The chain joins TRBV24-1 to TRBJ2-2; 8 positions match TRBD1. The CDR3 spans 17 residues. Germline assignment: CDR1 KGHDR and CDR2 SFDVKD. J lost 3 bases, V lost 2 bases, and 7 bases had no gene match. CDR3 bases: TGTGCCACCAGTGATTGGGCGCAGGGGGCTCACACCGGGGAGCTGTTTTTT. It is translated as CATSDWAQGAHTGELFF.

This clonotype was observed a few times. V is TRBV9 and J is TRBJ2-6; D is ambiguous. Per germline, CDR1 SGDLS and CDR2 YYNGEE. V dropped 3 bases and J dropped 4 bases, with 11 bases sitting between them. CDR3 length: 15 residues. This CDR3 reads CASSATALGANVLTF. The CDR3 coding sequence is TGTGCCAGCAGCGCCACAGCACTGGGGGCCAACGTCCTGACTTTC.

V and J are TRBV7-2 and TRBJ1-4; the match to TRBD1 covers 8 bases. The V segment lost 2 bases and the J segment 6 bases; nucleotides outside the gene matches: 5. The germline CDR1 and CDR2 sequences are SGHTA and FQGNSA. This CDR3 region has 15 residues. The CDR3 DNA is TGTGCCAGCAGCTTACCTGACAGGGGAGATGAAAAACTGTTTTTT. Translated, it gives CASSLPDRGDEKLFF.

This chain connects TRBV9 to TRBJ1-6; no reliable D call. Germline-derived CDR1 and CDR2 are SGDLS and YYNGEE. This CDR3 contains 14 residues. The germline V and J ends were trimmed by 0 bases and 4 bases, with 5 bases remaining between them. The CDR3 region has the DNA TGTGCCAGCAGCGTAGGTGTTTATAATTCACCCCTCCACTTT. It yields the protein CASSVGVYNSPLHF.

This clonotype appeared a few times. The J gene is TRBJ2-7, the V gene TRBV4-2; 8 nucleotides align to TRBD1. Germline V gene data show CDR1 as LGHNA and CDR2 as YNFKEQ. The length of the CDR3 is 15 residues. The V segment lost 8 bases and the J segment 3 bases; nucleotides outside the gene matches: 12. The CDR3 reads CASSFRTGTGYEQYF. The CDR3 DNA reads TGTGCCAGCTCCTTCCGGACAGGGACAGGCTACGAGCAGTACTTC.

This clonotype has at least ten counts. The chain couples TRBV7-6 to TRBJ2-1, with D maybe TRBD1 (5 bases). The V end lost 0 bases, the J end lost 1 base, and 10 bases lay between the germline ends. CDR1 is SGHVS, CDR2 FNYEAQ, per germline. The CDR3 has 16 residues. The CDR3 here is CASSLAVAGSYNEQFF. CDR3 sequence (DNA): TGTGCCAGCAGCTTAGCGGTCGCAGGGTCCTACAATGAGCAGTTCTTC. Looking up the rest from reference TRBV7-6 and TRBJ2-1 gives the full variable domain: GAGVSQSPRYKVTKRGQDVALRCDPISGHVSLYWYRQALGQGPEFLTYFNYEAQQDKSGLPNDRFSAERPEGSISTLTIQRTEQRDSAMYRCASSLAVAGSYNEQFFGPGTRLTVL.

There are many counts of this clonotype. The chain links TRBV21-1 to TRBJ2-7; the table calls TRBD1, which could not be checked here. TRBV21-1 corresponds to a pseudogene. This CDR3 is built from 14 residues. The CDR3 is CASSNIARGHEQYF. The CDR3 nucleotides are TGTGCCAGCAGCAATATTGCTCGGGGCCACGAGCAGTACTTC.

This clonotype was found many times. V usage is TRBV7-2 and J usage is TRBJ1-1; D gene unclear. Trimming cost V 1 base and J 1 base, with 10 bases left between them. The CDR3 loop spans 15 amino acids. Per germline, CDR1 SGHTA and CDR2 FQGNSA. This chain's CDR3 is CASSLVIARNTEAFF. The CDR3 DNA reads TGTGCCAGCAGCTTAGTAATCGCAAGGAACACTGAAGCTTTCTTT.

This clonotype has more than one count but fewer than ten. V gene TRBV30 combines with J gene TRBJ1-1; D is unclear. The V end was cut by 1 base, the J end by 5 bases, with 14 bases between. Germline-derived CDR1 and CDR2 are GTSNPN and SVGIG (reference sequence). The CDR3 is 14 amino acids. The CDR3 DNA follows: TGTGCCTGGAGTGGAGGGATGATCCTGACTGAAGCTTTCTTT. This sequence encodes CAWSGGMILTEAFF.

This clonotype was detected only a few times. This chain links TRBV28 with TRBJ2-3; 9 bases align to TRBD2. V lost 2 bases to trimming and J lost 4 bases; unmatched junction nucleotides: 4. Looked up from germline, CDR1 is MDHEN and CDR2 is SYDVKM. CDR3 size: 15 residues. The CDR3 bases are TGTGCCAGCAGTTTAACAGCGGGAGGTTCAGATACGCAGTATTTT. Protein: CASSLTAGGSDTQYF.

This clonotype was seen a handful of times. The gene calls are TRBV28 and TRBJ2-1; TRBD1 aligns across 12 bases. The CDR3 spans 14 residues. With 6 bases clipped from V and 11 bases from J, the junction kept 8 bases outside the gene matches. Looked up from germline, CDR1 is MDHEN and CDR2 is SYDVKM. The CDR3 sequence is CASSLGTGGVKQFF. In nucleotides, the CDR3 is TGTGCCAGCAGCCTAGGGACAGGGGGCGTGAAGCAGTTCTTC. The full variable domain, in which reference TRBV28 and TRBJ2-1 provide the parts outside the CDR3, is DVKVTQSSRYLVKRTGEKVFLECVQDMDHENMFWYRQDPGLGLRLIYFSYDVKMKEKGDIPEGYSVSREKKERFSLILESASTNQTSMYLCASSLGTGGVKQFFGPGTRLTVL.

This clonotype was counted a few times. The chain uses TRBV12-3 or TRBV12-4 and TRBJ2-5, with D tentatively TRBD2 (6 bases). The CDR3 loop spans 14 amino acids. Trimming shortened V by 4 bases and J by 5 bases, and 14 bases separated the two germline ends. CDR3 nucleotides: TGTGCCAGCAGTTCTAGCGCCCGGTGGGAGACCCAGTACTTC. It is translated as CASSSSARWETQYF.

This clonotype was seen many times. The gene calls are TRBV23-1 and TRBJ2-1, with 10 nucleotides matching TRBD2. TRBV23-1 is given ORF status, its function remaining uncertain. CDR3 length: 19 amino acids. After removal of 4 bases from V and 0 bases from J, the junction contained 12 bases not matched to a gene. DNA for the CDR3: TGCGCCAGCAGTCGTAAGCCCCTCTCTAGCGGGAGCTCCTACAATGAGCAGTTCTTC. Residues: CASSRKPLSSGSSYNEQFF.

The CDR3 sequence: CSARSRAVGQGSTYNEQFF. In DNA, the CDR3 is TGCAGTGCTAGATCCCGTGCCGTCGGACAGGGGTCTACCTACAATGAGCAGTTCTTC. The chain combines TRBV20-1 with TRBJ2-1, with 9 positions matching TRBD1. Germline V CDR1 and CDR2: DFQATT, SNEGSKA (reference sequence). The CDR3 length is 19 residues. V was clipped by 2 bases and J by 2 bases; unmatched bases: 16.

This clonotype has a handful of counts. The genes are TRBV29-1 and TRBJ2-1; the D gene is possibly TRBD2 (6 bases). This CDR3 has 14 residues. Germline V CDR1 and CDR2: SQVTM, ANQGSEA. With 3 bases removed from V and 0 bases from J, the gap between germline ends came to 9 bases. Written as DNA, the CDR3 is TGCAGCGTTGATACAGCGGGCTCCTACAATGAGCAGTTCTTC. The encoded protein is CSVDTAGSYNEQFF.

This clonotype has at least ten counts. The chain couples TRBV2 to TRBJ2-3; D remains ambiguous. The germline V gene encodes CDR1 SNHLY and CDR2 FYNNEI. The CDR3 has 13 amino acids. V gave up 7 bases and J gave up 2 bases, with 10 bases separating them. CDR3 region: CASKSEITDTQYF. CDR3 sequence (DNA): TGTGCCAGCAAGAGCGAAATCACAGATACGCAGTATTTT.

J is TRBJ2-3 and V is TRBV11-2; the match to TRBD2 covers 7 bases. CDR1 SGHAT and CDR2 FQNNGV come from the germline V gene. The CDR3 runs to 13 residues. Unmatched junction bases numbered 5, after V lost 5 bases and J lost 6 bases. The CDR3: CASSPSSGDTQYF. CDR3 sequence (DNA): TGTGCCAGCAGCCCTAGTAGCGGGGATACGCAGTATTTT.

This clonotype was counted between two and nine times. J is TRBJ1-1 and V is TRBV6-4; D gene uncertain. CDR1 is MRHNA, CDR2 SNTAGT, per germline. This CDR3 is built from 13 residues. V shed 5 bases and J shed 1 base, with 8 bases lying between them. The CDR3 sequence: CASSREENTEAFF. CDR3 coding DNA: TGTGCCAGCAGTCGCGAGGAGAACACTGAAGCTTTCTTT.

V gene TRBV20-1 combines with J gene TRBJ1-3; D is unclear. This CDR3 comprises 16 residues. V dropped 1 base and J dropped 4 bases, with 17 bases sitting between them. Per the germline V gene, CDR1 is DFQATT and CDR2 is SNEGSKA (reference sequence). Here the CDR3 DNA reads TGCAGTGCTAGAGTCCGCCGTCAAAGGCCCGGAAACACCATATATTTT. This sequence encodes CSARVRRQRPGNTIYF.

The sample holds a few counts of this clonotype. The chain employs TRBV9 and TRBJ2-1; maybe TRBD2 (5 bases). The CDR3 length is 12 residues. Trimming pared 0 bases from V and 9 bases from J, leaving 7 bases between. The germline V gene has CDR1 SGDLS and CDR2 YYNGEE. The chain's CDR3 is CASSVAGIEQFF. Here the CDR3 DNA reads TGTGCCAGCAGCGTAGCGGGAATTGAGCAGTTCTTC. The full variable domain, rest sourced from reference TRBV9 and TRBJ2-1, is DSGVTQTPKHLITATGQRVTLRCSPRSGDLSVYWYQQSLDQGLQFLIQYYNGEERAKGNILERFSAQQFPDLHSELNLSSLELGDSALYFCASSVAGIEQFFGPGTRLTVL.